This is a list of T cell receptor beta chains from one sample in a study of T cell responses to AZD1222 COVID-19 vaccine. TCRdb's copy holds only in-frame clones and misses some; the assay was immunoSEQ multiplex PCR. The table has roughly 140,000 clones, 92% seen once. Sequencing used peripheral blood, obtained 28 days after the second AZD1222 dose. Source of these receptors: an adult who received the AZD1222 COVID-19 vaccine. Each CDR3 is given with its conserved first and last residue. D genes are given only for firm matches. A clone size is listed for some rows: how often the clone was seen (once, few, many), or a class if it is expanded.

>TRBV7-9|TRBJ2-7|.|few
TGTGCCAGCAGCGGGGCATGGGGCGAGCAGTACTTC
CASSGAWGEQYF
>TRBV5-1|TRBJ1-1|.|.
TGCGCCAGCAGCTTGACGGGGATGACGAACACTGAAGCTTTCTTT
CASSLTGMTNTEAFF
>TRBV25-1|TRBJ1-3|.|.
TGTGCCAGCAGTTTAGGGGCTGGAAACACCATATATTTT
CASSLGAGNTIYF
>TRBV2|TRBJ2-5|.|.
TGTGCCAGCAGTGGGGAGCAAGAGACCCAGTACTTC
CASSGEQETQYF
>TRBV19|TRBJ2-2|.|.
TGTGCCAGACTTGACAGAGCGAACACCGGGGAGCTGTTTTTT
CARLDRANTGELFF
>TRBV2|TRBJ1-5|TRBD1|.
TGTGCCAGCAGTGTCGAACAGGGGGACCAGCCCCAGCATTTT
CASSVEQGDQPQHF
>TRBV21-1|TRBJ2-7|.|.
TGTGCCAGTTACTACGAGCAGTACTTC
CASYYEQYF
>TRBV4-3|TRBJ2-7|TRBD2|.
TGCGCCAGCAGCCAGGGACTAGCATCGGGGCACGAGCAGTACTTC
CASSQGLASGHEQYF
>TRBV5-4|TRBJ2-2|.|.
TGTGCCAGCAGCTTGGCGCCAGGCCAGGGCACCGGGGAGCTGTTTTTT
CASSLAPGQGTGELFF
>TRBV2|TRBJ1-1|TRBD1|.
TGTGCCAGCAGCCTATCAGGGGGACAGAACACTGAAGCTTTCTTT
CASSLSGGQNTEAFF
>TRBV5-1|TRBJ1-6|.|.
TGCGCCAGCAGCTCCCGGGACACGGAAAATTCACCCCTCCACTTT
CASSSRDTENSPLHF
>TRBV9|TRBJ2-3|TRBD2|.
TGTGCCAGCAGCCGGGAGGGAGCAGATACGCAGTATTTT
CASSREGADTQYF
>TRBV4-1|TRBJ2-5|TRBD1|few
TGCGCCAGCAGCCGAGGTGGGACAGGGCAAGAGACCCAGTACTTC
CASSRGGTGQETQYF
>TRBV3-1/TRBV3-2|TRBJ1-3|.|.
TGTGCCAGCAGCCTCGACATTGGCTCTGGAAACACCATATATTTT
CASSLDIGSGNTIYF
>TRBV3-1/TRBV3-2|TRBJ2-7|.|.
TGTGCCAGCAGCCCGGACTCGCGGCGCTACGAGCAGTACTTC
CASSPDSRRYEQYF
>TRBV7-2|TRBJ2-3|TRBD2|.
TGTGCCAGCAGCTGGACTAGCGGGACCACAGATACGCAGTATTTT
CASSWTSGTTDTQYF
>TRBV28|TRBJ2-6|.|.
TGTGCCAGCAGTTACCTCGTGGGGGCCAACGTCCTGACTTTC
CASSYLVGANVLTF
>TRBV2|TRBJ1-2|TRBD1|.
TGTGCCAGCACCCCACAGGGGGCTAACTATGGCTACACCTTC
CASTPQGANYGYTF
>TRBV19|TRBJ2-7|.|once
TGTGCCAGTAGTATAGGAGGTGGTAAGGGCAGGTTACCCTACGAGCAGTACTTC
CASSIGGGKGRLPYEQYF
>TRBV5-1|TRBJ2-1|TRBD2|.
TGCGCCAGCAGCAAACGGGGACTAGCGGGAGTTTGGAATGAGCAGTTCTTC
CASSKRGLAGVWNEQFF
>TRBV7-2|TRBJ1-2|.|.
TGTGCCAGCAGCTTGATAGGCTATGGCTACACCTTC
CASSLIGYGYTF
>TRBV7-9|TRBJ2-1|TRBD2|.
TGTGCCAGCAGCCCGACTAGCGGGAGGGCCATGCCCTACAATGAGCAGTTCTTC
CASSPTSGRAMPYNEQFF